This T cell receptor beta chain was obtained from a study of T cell responses to AZD1222 COVID-19 vaccine. TCRdb's copy holds only in-frame clones and misses some; the assay was immunoSEQ multiplex PCR. The sample yields roughly 90,000 clones, 80% to 90% seen once. Germline values: CDR1 SNHLY, CDR2 FYNNEI. The CDR3 runs 14 residues. J gave up 2 bases and V 7 bases, and 7 bases lay outside the gene matches. This chain links TRBV2 with TRBJ1-2; 7 nucleotides line up with TRBD1. The TCR was taken from an adult in good health. The specimen comprised peripheral blood, sampled on day 0 of AZD1222 vaccination. The CDR3, as DNA: TGTGCCAGCATTCCTACGACAGGGAACTATGGCTACACCTTC. This sequence encodes CASIPTTGNYGYTF.